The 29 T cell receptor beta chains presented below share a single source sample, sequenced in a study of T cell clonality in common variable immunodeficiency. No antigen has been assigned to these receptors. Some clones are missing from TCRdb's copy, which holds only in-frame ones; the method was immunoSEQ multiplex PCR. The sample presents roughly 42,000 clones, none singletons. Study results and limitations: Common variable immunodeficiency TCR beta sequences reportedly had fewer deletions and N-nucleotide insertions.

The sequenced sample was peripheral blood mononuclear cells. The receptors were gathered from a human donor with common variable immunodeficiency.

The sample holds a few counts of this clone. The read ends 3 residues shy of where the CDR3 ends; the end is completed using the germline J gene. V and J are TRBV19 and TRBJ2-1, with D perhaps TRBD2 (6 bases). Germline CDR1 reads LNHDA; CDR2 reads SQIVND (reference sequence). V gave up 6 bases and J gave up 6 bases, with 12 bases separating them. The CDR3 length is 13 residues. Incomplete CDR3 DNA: TGTGCCAGTAGGCGGGGCTTTCTCAATGAG. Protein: CASRRGFLNE. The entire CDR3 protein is CASRRGFLNEQFF.

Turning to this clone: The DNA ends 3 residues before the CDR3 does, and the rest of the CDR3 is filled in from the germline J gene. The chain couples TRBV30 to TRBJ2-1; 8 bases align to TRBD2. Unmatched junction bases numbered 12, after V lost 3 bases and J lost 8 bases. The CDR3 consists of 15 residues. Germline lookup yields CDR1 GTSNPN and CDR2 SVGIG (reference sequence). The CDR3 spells CAWSPGAGGYHEQFF. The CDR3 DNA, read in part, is TGTGCCTGGAGCCCCGGGGCGGGGGGTTATCATGAG.

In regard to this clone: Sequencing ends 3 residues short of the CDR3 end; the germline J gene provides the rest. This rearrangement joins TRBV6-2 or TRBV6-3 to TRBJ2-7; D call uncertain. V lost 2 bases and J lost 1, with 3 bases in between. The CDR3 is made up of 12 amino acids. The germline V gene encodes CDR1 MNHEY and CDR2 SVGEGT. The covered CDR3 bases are TGTGCCAGCAGTTACCCATCCTACGAG. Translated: CASSYPSYE. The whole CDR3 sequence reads CASSYPSYEQYF.

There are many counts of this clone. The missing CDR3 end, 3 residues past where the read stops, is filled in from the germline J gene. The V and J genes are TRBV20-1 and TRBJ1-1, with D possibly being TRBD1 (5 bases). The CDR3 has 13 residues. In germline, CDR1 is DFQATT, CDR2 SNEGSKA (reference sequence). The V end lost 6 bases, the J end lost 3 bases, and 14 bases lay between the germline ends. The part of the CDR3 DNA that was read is TGCAGTGCCGCGGGGCTCAGGTACACTGAA. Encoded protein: CSAAGLRYTE. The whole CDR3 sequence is CSAAGLRYTEAFF.

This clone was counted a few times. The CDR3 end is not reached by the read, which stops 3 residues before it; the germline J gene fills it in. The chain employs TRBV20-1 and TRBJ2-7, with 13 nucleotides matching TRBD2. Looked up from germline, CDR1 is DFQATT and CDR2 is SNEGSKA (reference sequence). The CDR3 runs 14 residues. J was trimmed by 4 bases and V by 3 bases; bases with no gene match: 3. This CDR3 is CSARGLAGRYEQYF. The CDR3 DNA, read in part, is TGCAGTGCTAGGGGACTAGCGGGGAGGTACGAG.

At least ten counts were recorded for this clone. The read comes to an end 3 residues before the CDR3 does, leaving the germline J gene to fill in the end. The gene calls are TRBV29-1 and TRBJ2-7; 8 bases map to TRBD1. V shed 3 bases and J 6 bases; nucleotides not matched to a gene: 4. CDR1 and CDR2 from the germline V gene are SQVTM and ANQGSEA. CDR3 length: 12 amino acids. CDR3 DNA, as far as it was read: TGCAGCGTTGACAGGGGGCGCGCCGAG. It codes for CSVDRGRAE. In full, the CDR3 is CSVDRGRAEQYF.

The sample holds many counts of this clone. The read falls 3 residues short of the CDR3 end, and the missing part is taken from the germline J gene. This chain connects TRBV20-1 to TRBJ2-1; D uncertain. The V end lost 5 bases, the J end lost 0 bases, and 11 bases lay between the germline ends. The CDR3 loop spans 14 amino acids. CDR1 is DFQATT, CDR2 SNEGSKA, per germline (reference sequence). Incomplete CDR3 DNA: TGCAGTGCTTGCCCAGAGAGCTCCTACAATGAG. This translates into CSACPESSYNE. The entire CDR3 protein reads CSACPESSYNEQFF.

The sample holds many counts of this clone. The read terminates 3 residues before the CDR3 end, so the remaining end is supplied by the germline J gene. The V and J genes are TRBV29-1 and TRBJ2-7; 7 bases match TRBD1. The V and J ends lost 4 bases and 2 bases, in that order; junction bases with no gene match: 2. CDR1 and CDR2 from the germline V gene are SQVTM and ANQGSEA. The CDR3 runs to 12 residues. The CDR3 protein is CSVGDSPYEQYF. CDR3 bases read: TGCAGCGTTGGGGACAGCCCCTACGAG.

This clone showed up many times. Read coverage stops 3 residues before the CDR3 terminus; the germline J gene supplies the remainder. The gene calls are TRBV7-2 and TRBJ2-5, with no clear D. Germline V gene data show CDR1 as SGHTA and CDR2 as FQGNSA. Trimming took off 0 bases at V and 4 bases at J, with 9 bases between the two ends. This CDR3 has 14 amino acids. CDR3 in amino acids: CASSLAVHTETQYF. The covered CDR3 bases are TGTGCCAGCAGCTTAGCTGTACACACAGAGACC.

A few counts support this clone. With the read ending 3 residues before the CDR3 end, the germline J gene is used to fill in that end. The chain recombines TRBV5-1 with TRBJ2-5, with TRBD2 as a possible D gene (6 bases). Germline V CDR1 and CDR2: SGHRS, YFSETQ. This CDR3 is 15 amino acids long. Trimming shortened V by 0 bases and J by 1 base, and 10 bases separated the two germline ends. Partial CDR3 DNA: TGCGCCAGCAGCTTGGCGACTAGTTCCCAAGAGACC. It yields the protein CASSLATSSQET. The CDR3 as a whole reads CASSLATSSQETQYF. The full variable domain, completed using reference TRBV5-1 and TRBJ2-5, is KAGVTQTPRYLIKTRGQQVTLSCSPISGHRSVSWYQQTPGQGLQFLFEYFSETQRNKGNFPGRFSGRQFSNSRSEMNVSTLELGDSALYLCASSLATSSQETQYFGPGTRLLVL.

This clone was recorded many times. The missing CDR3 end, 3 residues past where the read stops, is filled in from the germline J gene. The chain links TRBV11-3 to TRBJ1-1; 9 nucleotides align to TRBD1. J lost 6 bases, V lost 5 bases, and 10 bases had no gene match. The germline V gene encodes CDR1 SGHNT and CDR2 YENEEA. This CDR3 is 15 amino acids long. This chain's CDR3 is CASSRSGTGRAEAFF. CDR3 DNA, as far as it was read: TGTGCCAGCAGCAGATCCGGGACAGGGCGGGCTGAA.

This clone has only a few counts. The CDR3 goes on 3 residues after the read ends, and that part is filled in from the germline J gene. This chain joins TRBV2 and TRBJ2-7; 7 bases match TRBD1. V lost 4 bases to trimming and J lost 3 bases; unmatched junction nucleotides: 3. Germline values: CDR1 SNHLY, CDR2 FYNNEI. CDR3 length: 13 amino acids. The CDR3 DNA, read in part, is TGTGCCAGCAGTGTCGGACAGGTCTACGAG. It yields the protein CASSVGQVYE. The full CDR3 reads CASSVGQVYEQYF.

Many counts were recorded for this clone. CDR3 DNA, as far as it was read: TGTGCCAGTAATTATGCAACTAATGAAAAA. Protein product: CASNYATNEK. The whole CDR3 sequence is CASNYATNEKLFF. The rearrangement links TRBV19 to TRBJ1-4, with no clear D. The read finishes 3 residues shy of the CDR3 end, and the germline J gene is used to complete it. The V and J ends lost 7 bases and 0 bases respectively, with 6 bases between them. CDR1 and CDR2 from the germline V gene are LNHDA and SQIVND (reference sequence). The CDR3 sequence is 13 residues long.

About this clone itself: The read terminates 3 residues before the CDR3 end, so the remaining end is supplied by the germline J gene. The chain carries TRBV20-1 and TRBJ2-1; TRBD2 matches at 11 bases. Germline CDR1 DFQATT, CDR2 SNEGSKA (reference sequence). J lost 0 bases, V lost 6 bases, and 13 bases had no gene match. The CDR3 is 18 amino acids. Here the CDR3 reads CSASTGLAGGSSYNEQFF. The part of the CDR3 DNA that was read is TGCAGTGCGAGCACAGGGCTAGCGGGGGGAAGCTCCTACAATGAG.

CDR3 protein: CASRNTGFGANVLTF. The DNA read from the CDR3 is TGTGCCAGTAGGAATACAGGGTTCGGGGCCAACGTC. This chain connects TRBV19 to TRBJ2-6, with TRBD1 as a possible D gene (6 bases). The CDR3 end falls 3 residues outside the read, so it is completed with the germline J gene. CDR1 is LNHDA, CDR2 SQIVND, per germline (reference sequence). V dropped 6 bases and J dropped 4 bases, with 13 bases sitting between them. The CDR3 runs to 15 residues.

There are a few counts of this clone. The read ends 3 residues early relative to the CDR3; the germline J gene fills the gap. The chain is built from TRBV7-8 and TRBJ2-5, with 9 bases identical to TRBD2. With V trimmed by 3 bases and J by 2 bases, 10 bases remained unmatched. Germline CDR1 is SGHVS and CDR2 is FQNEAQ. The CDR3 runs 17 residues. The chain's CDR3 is CASSLGSTSGLQETQYF. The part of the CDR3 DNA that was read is TGTGCCAGCAGCTTGGGGTCGACTAGCGGTCTTCAAGAGACC.

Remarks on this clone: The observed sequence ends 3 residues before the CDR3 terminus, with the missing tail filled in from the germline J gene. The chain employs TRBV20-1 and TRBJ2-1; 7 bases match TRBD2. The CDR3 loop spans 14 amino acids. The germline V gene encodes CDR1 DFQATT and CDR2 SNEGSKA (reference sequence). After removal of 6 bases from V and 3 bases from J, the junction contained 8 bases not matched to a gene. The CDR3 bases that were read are TGCAGTGCGAGGTACGCGGGAGTCTACAATGAG. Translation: CSARYAGVYNE. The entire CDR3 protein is CSARYAGVYNEQFF.

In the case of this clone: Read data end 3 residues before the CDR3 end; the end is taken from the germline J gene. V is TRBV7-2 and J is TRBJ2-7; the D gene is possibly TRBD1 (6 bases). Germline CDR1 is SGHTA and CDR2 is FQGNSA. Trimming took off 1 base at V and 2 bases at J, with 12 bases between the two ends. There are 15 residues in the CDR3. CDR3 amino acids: CASSLGRGVTYEQYF. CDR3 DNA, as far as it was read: TGTGCCAGCAGCTTAGGCAGGGGAGTAACCTACGAG. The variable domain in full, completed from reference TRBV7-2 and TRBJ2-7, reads GAGVSQSPSNKVTEKGKDVELRCDPISGHTALYWYRQSLGQGLEFLIYFQGNSAPDKSGLPSDRFSAERTGGSVSTLTIQRTQQEDSAVYLCASSLGRGVTYEQYFGPGTRLTVT.

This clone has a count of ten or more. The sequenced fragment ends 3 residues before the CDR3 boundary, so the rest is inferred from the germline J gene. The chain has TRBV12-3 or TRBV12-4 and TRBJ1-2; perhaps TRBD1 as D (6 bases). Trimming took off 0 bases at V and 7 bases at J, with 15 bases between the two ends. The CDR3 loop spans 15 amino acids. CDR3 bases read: TGTGCCAGCAGTTTAGCGGACAACCAGGGGCGTGGC. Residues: CASSLADNQGRG. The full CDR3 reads CASSLADNQGRGYTF.

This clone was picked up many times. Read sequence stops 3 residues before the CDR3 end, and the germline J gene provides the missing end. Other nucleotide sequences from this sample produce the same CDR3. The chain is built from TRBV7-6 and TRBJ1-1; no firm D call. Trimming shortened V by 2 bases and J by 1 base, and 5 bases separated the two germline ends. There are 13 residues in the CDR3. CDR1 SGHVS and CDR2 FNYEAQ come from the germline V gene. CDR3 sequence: CASSLRGNTEAFF. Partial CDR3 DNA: TGTGCCAGCAGCTTACGGGGGAACACTGAA. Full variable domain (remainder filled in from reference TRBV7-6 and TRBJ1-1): GAGVSQSPRYKVTKRGQDVALRCDPISGHVSLYWYRQALGQGPEFLTYFNYEAQQDKSGLPNDRFSAERPEGSISTLTIQRTEQRDSAMYRCASSLRGNTEAFFGQGTRLTVV.

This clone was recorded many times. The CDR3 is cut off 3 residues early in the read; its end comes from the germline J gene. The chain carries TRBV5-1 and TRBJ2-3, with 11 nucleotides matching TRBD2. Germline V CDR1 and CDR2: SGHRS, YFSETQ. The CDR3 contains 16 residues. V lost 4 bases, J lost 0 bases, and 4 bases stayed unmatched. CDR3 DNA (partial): TGCGCCAGCAGCGGGACTAGCGGAGGTAGCACAGATACG. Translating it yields CASSGTSGGSTDT. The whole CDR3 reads CASSGTSGGSTDTQYF.

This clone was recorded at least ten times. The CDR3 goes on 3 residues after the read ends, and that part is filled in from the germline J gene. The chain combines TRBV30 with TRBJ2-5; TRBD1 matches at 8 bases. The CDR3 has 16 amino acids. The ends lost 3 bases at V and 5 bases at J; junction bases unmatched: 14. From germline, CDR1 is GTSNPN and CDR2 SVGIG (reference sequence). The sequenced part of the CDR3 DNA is TGTGCCTGGAGCGCCTTCTCAGGGGGCCGGGGGGAGACC. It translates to CAWSAFSGGRGET. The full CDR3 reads CAWSAFSGGRGETQYF.

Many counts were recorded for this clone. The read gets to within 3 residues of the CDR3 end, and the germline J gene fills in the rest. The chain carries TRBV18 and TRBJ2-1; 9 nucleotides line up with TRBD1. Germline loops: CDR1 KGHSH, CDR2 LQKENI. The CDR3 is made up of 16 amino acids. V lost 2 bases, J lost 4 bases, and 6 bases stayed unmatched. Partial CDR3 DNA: TGTGCCAGCTCACCAGGAACAGGGGGCATGTACAATGAG. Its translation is CASSPGTGGMYNE. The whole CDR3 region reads CASSPGTGGMYNEQFF.

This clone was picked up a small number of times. CDR3 bases read: TGTGCCAGCTCAGCGGACAGGACTATTTCCTCACCC. This sequence encodes CASSADRTISSP. The whole CDR3 is CASSADRTISSPLHF. This sequence joins TRBV18 and TRBJ1-6; 7 bases agree with TRBD1. Read coverage stops 3 residues before the CDR3 terminus; the germline J gene supplies the remainder. CDR3 size: 15 residues. The germline V gene encodes CDR1 KGHSH and CDR2 LQKENI. V gave up 5 bases and J gave up 10 bases; unmatched junction bases: 11.

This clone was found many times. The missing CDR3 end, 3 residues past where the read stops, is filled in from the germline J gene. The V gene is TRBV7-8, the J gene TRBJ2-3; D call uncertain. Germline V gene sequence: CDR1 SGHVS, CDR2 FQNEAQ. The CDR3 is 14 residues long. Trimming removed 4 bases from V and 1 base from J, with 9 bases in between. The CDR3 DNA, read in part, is TGTGCCAGCAGCTCTACGGTGGGCACAGATACG. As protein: CASSSTVGTDT. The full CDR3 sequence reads CASSSTVGTDTQYF.

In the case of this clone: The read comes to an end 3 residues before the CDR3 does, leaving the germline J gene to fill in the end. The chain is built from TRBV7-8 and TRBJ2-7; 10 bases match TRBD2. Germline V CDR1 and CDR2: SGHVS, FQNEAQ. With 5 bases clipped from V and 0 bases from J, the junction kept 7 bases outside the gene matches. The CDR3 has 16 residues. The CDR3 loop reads CASSPRTSGASYEQYF. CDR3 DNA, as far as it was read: TGTGCCAGCAGCCCCCGGACTAGCGGAGCCTCCTACGAG.

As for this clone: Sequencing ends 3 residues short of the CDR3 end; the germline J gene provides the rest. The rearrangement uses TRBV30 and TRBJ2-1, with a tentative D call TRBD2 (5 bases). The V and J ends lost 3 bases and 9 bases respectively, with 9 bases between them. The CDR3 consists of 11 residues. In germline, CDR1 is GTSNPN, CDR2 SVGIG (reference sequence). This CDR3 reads CAWREGSEQFF. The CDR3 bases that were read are TGTGCCTGGAGAGAGGGTAGTGAG.

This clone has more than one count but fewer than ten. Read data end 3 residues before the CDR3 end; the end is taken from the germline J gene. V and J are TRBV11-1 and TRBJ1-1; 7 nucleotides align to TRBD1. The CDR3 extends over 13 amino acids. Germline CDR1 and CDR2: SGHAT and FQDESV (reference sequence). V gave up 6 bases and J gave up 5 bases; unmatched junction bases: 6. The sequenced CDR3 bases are TGTGCCAGCAGGCGAACAGGGGTGACTGAA. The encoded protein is CASRRTGVTE. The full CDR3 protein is CASRRTGVTEAFF.

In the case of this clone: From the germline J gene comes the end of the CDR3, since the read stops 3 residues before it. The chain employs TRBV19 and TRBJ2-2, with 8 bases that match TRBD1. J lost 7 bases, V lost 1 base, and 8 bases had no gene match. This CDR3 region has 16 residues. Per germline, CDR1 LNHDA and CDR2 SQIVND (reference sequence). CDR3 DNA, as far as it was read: TGTGCCAGTAGTATAGCCGCCAGGGGGCGAGGCGGGGAG. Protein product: CASSIAARGRGGE. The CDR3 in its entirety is CASSIAARGRGGELFF.